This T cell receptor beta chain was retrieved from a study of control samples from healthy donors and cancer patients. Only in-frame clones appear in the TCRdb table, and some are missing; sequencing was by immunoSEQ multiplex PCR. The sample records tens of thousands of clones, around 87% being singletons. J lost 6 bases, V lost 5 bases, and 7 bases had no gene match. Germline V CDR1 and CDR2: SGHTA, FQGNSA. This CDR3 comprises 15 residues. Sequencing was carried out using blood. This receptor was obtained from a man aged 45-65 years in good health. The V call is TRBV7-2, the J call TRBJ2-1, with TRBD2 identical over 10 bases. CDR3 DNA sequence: TGTGCCAGCAGCACGGGACTAGCGAGAGGCAATGAGCAGTTCTTC. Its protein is CASSTGLARGNEQFF.